This TCR beta chain was captured by sequencing in a study of T cell repertoires in cytomegalovirus infection. Study-wide context: Public TCR beta signatures marked donors with CMV infection and the matching HLA. Study outcomes and limitations: There were HLA-C-restricted CMV-specific TCR beta clonotypes dominating the ex vivo response. Cumulated frequencies of public TCR beta families served to identify carriers of CMV plus the relevant HLA.

The CDR3 loop spans 14 amino acids. Germline CDR1 and CDR2: SGHRS and YFSETQ. Trimming removed 2 bases from V and 7 bases from J; junction bases left unmatched: 7. TCRdb itself ran the reads through MiXCR, one entry per CDR3 protein. The sample yields about 740,000 distinct CDR3 sequences, less than 40% seen once. About this clonotype itself: Its cognate antigen is unknown.

This sequence originates from a human donor in good health (CMV status not recorded). Some clones in this sample may be carry-over from other donors' samples. Sequencing was done on a sample of PBMCs. The V gene is TRBV5-1, the J gene TRBJ1-1, with TRBD1 matching over 8 bases. The DNA for the CDR3 is TGCGCCAGCAGCTTCGGACAGGGTAAGGATGAAGCTTTCTTT. It is translated as CASSFGQGKDEAFF.